Listed below are T cell receptor beta chains from one sample, sequenced in a study of shared clonotypes between healthy human individuals. The assay was immunoSEQ multiplex PCR, and TCRdb's table has in-frame clones only and misses some. The table lists roughly 1.5 million clones, 95% to 99% of them singletons. The source material was naive CD4+ T cells sorted from blood. The receptor set was obtained from a young man in good health. Both conserved end residues are part of each CDR3. Each record gives: D gene, V gene, clone size, J gene, CDR3 DNA, CDR3 protein. The D gene is left open where the match is weak. Some rows mark clone size as missing; the rest say once, few, many or name a class of expanded clone.

>TRBD2|TRBV7-2|-|TRBJ2-3
TGTGCCAGCAGCACAGGACTAGCGGGAGTATCAGATACGCAGTATTTT
CASSTGLAGVSDTQYF
>TRBD1|TRBV19|-|TRBJ1-2
TGTGCCAGTAGTATGGGGGACAGGCGGTATGGCTACACCTTC
CASSMGDRRYGYTF
>TRBD2|TRBV7-2|once|TRBJ2-7
TGTGCCAGCAGCGAACATATCCTAGCGGGAATCGTATACGAGCAGTACTTC
CASSEHILAGIVYEQYF
>-|TRBV28|-|TRBJ1-2
TGTGCCAGCAGGGTAACATTGGGGACCTCGGCTAACTATGGCTACACCTTC
CASRVTLGTSANYGYTF
>TRBD2|TRBV13|-|TRBJ2-6
TGTGCCAGCAGCTCCCCCCGGGGGGGGGCAGTAGGGGCCAACGTCCTGACTTTC
CASSSPRGGAVGANVLTF
>-|TRBV19|-|TRBJ1-4
TGTGCCAGTAGGACCTTCAATCCCAATGAAAAACTGTTTTTT
CASRTFNPNEKLFF
>-|TRBV7-8|-|TRBJ2-3
TGTGCCAGCAGCTTAGCAGTTGGTCCCTTGGGCACAGATACGCAGTATTTT
CASSLAVGPLGTDTQYF
>-|TRBV18|-|TRBJ2-3
TGTGCCAGCTCACCACGATCGGCGGTTGGTACAGGCGCAAGAGATACGCAGTATTTT
CASSPRSAVGTGARDTQYF
>-|TRBV30|-|TRBJ2-5
TGTGCCTGGAGTGTAATTAGCAGAGAGACCCAGTACTTC
CAWSVISRETQYF
>-|TRBV27|-|TRBJ1-3
TGTGCCAGCAGCATTAACAGTGATTCTGGAAACACCATATATTTT
CASSINSDSGNTIYF
>-|TRBV19|-|TRBJ2-3
TGTGCCAGTAGCGGGGGAGTTGATACGCAGTATTTT
CASSGGVDTQYF
>-|TRBV5-1|-|TRBJ1-3
TGCGCCAGCAGCCCCACGGGACCAAACACCATATATTTT
CASSPTGPNTIYF
>-|TRBV9|-|TRBJ2-7
TGTGCCAGCAGCTCTCAGGGAAAAGGCGAGCAGTACTTC
CASSSQGKGEQYF
>-|TRBV29-1|-|TRBJ2-7
TGCAGCGTTGGGCGGAAAAGCTCCTACGAGCAGTACTTC
CSVGRKSSYEQYF
>-|TRBV4-1|-|TRBJ2-7
TGCGCCAGCAGCCAAGAGGGCTCCACCCATACCCCCTACGAGCAGTACTTC
CASSQEGSTHTPYEQYF
>-|TRBV4-1|-|TRBJ2-5
TGCGCCAGCAGCCGCCTCAGGGACCACGAAGAGACCCAGTACTTC
CASSRLRDHEETQYF
>-|TRBV5-6|-|TRBJ2-7
TGTGCCAGCAGCTCCCCTGTCGTGAGCGGTATTACCTACGAGCAGTACTTC
CASSSPVVSGITYEQYF
>-|TRBV5-1|-|TRBJ2-7
TGCGCCAGCAGCTTGGACAGCCGGAATAACGAGCAGTACTTC
CASSLDSRNNEQYF
>-|TRBV5-1|-|TRBJ2-1
TGCGCCAGCAGCCCCCAAGTCCGAAATGAGCAGTTCTTC
CASSPQVRNEQFF
>-|TRBV2|-|TRBJ2-5
TGTGCCAGCACTACAGAAGAGACCCAGTACTTC
CASTTEETQYF
>-|TRBV30|-|TRBJ2-3
TGTGCCTGGAGTAAAGGTGGCACAGATACGCAGTATTTT
CAWSKGGTDTQYF
>-|TRBV20-1|-|TRBJ2-7
TGCAGTGCTAGTAATAGGGTAGGGCAGTACTTC
CSASNRVGQYF
>-|TRBV27|-|TRBJ2-7
TGTGCCAGTAGCTGGGTTCTTTCGGGGGAGCAGTACTTC
CASSWVLSGEQYF
>-|TRBV5-1|-|TRBJ2-5
TGCGCCAGCAGCTTGGATGCCAGGGCAGGGGAGACCCAGTACTTC
CASSLDARAGETQYF
>TRBD2|TRBV9|-|TRBJ2-1
TGTGCCAGCAGCGTTGGGACTAGCGGGCATTCCTACAATGAGCAGTTCTTC
CASSVGTSGHSYNEQFF
>-|TRBV5-1|-|TRBJ2-7
TGCGCCAGCAGCTTGGACCCAGGGGCCTACGAGCAGTACTTC
CASSLDPGAYEQYF